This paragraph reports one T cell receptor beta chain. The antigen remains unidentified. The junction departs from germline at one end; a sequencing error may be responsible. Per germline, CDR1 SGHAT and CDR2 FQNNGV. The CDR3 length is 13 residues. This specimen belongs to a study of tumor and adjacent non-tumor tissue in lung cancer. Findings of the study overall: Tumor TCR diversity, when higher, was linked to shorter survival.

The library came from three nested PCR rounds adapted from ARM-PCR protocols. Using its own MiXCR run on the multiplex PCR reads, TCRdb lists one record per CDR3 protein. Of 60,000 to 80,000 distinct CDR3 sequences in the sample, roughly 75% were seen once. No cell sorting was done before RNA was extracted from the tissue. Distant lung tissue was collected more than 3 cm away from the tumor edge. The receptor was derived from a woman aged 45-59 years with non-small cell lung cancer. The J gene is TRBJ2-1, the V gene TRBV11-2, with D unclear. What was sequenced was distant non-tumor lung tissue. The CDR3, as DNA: TGTGCCAGCAGCTTAGATGTCGGTAATGGGCAGTTCTTC. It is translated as CASSLDVGNGQFF.